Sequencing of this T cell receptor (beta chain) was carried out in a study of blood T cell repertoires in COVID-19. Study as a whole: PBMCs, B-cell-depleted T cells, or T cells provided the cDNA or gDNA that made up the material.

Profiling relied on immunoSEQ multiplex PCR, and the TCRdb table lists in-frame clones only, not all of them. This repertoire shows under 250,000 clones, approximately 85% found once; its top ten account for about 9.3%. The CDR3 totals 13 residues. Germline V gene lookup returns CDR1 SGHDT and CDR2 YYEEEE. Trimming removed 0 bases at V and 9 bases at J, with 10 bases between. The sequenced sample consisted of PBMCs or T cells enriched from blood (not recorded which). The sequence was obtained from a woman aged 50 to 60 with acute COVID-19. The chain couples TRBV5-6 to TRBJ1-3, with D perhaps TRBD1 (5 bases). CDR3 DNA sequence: TGTGCCAGCAGCTTGGGCAGGGTCGGCACCATATATTTT. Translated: CASSLGRVGTIYF.